This is a list of T cell receptor beta chains from one sample in a study of blood T cell repertoires in COVID-19. The repertoire was sequenced with immunoSEQ multiplex PCR; TCRdb's copy has only in-frame clones and lacks some. The sample includes 40,000 to 55,000 clones, around 83% of them seen just once. The sequencing sample was made of peripheral blood. These receptors all come from a human donor in a cohort sampled during active COVID-19. Both conserved end residues are part of each CDR3. The D gene is left open where the match is weak. Clone sizes are given selectively: once, few, many, or a class where the clone is expanded.

v_call: TRBV6-2/TRBV6-3; clone_size: few; d_call: TRBD1; j_call: TRBJ1-6; cdr3_aa: CASSLGQGTSPLHF; cdr3_nt: TGTGCCAGCAGCCTTGGACAGGGAACTTCACCCCTCCACTTT
v_call: TRBV24-1; clone_size: NA; d_call: NA; j_call: TRBJ2-3; cdr3_aa: CATSVVNTDTQYF; cdr3_nt: TGTGCCACCAGTGTAGTAAACACAGATACGCAGTATTTT
v_call: TRBV27; clone_size: NA; d_call: TRBD1; j_call: TRBJ1-4; cdr3_aa: CASSPRQGTREKLFF; cdr3_nt: TGTGCCAGCAGTCCCAGACAGGGAACGAGAGAAAAACTGTTTTTT
v_call: TRBV18; clone_size: few; d_call: NA; j_call: TRBJ1-2; cdr3_aa: CASSQGLNYGYTF; cdr3_nt: TGTGCCAGCTCACAGGGGTTGAACTATGGCTACACCTTC
v_call: TRBV19; clone_size: NA; d_call: NA; j_call: TRBJ2-2; cdr3_aa: CASSFVGASNTGELFF; cdr3_nt: TGTGCCAGTAGTTTTGTTGGGGCCTCGAACACCGGGGAGCTGTTTTTT
v_call: TRBV25-1; clone_size: NA; d_call: TRBD2; j_call: TRBJ2-3; cdr3_aa: CASSAAGGSGDTQYF; cdr3_nt: TGTGCCAGCAGCGCCGCGGGGGGGAGTGGGGATACGCAGTATTTT
v_call: TRBV5-3; clone_size: NA; d_call: NA; j_call: TRBJ2-2; cdr3_aa: CARRGGQNKLNTGELFF; cdr3_nt: TGTGCCAGAAGGGGGGGACAGAATAAGCTTAACACCGGGGAGCTGTTTTTT
v_call: TRBV2; clone_size: NA; d_call: TRBD2; j_call: TRBJ2-3; cdr3_aa: CASKELAGTDTQYF; cdr3_nt: TGTGCCAGCAAGGAGCTAGCGGGGACAGATACGCAGTATTTT
v_call: TRBV7-2; clone_size: NA; d_call: NA; j_call: TRBJ2-7; cdr3_aa: CASSLVSGFTAGEQYF; cdr3_nt: TGTGCCAGCAGCTTAGTTAGCGGATTCACCGCAGGGGAGCAGTACTTC
v_call: TRBV7-9; clone_size: NA; d_call: TRBD1; j_call: TRBJ2-1; cdr3_aa: CATTGDGAYNEQFF; cdr3_nt: TGTGCCACCACAGGGGATGGAGCCTACAATGAGCAGTTCTTC
v_call: TRBV9; clone_size: once; d_call: NA; j_call: TRBJ1-1; cdr3_aa: CASSVSAGHEAFF; cdr3_nt: TGTGCCAGCAGCGTGTCCGCTGGACATGAAGCTTTCTTT
v_call: TRBV3-1/TRBV3-2; clone_size: NA; d_call: TRBD2; j_call: TRBJ2-1; cdr3_aa: CASSPWTSGRHNEQFF; cdr3_nt: TGTGCCAGCAGCCCTTGGACTAGCGGGCGTCACAATGAGCAGTTCTTC
v_call: TRBV10-3; clone_size: NA; d_call: NA; j_call: TRBJ1-1; cdr3_aa: CATVDSTRSNTEAFF; cdr3_nt: TGTGCCACAGTCGACAGTACCCGTTCTAACACTGAAGCTTTCTTT
v_call: TRBV24-1; clone_size: NA; d_call: NA; j_call: TRBJ1-4; cdr3_aa: CATSPDTETNEKLFF; cdr3_nt: TGTGCCACCAGCCCTGACACGGAAACTAATGAAAAACTGTTTTTT
v_call: TRBV7-2; clone_size: NA; d_call: NA; j_call: TRBJ2-1; cdr3_aa: CASTRLFNEQFF; cdr3_nt: TGTGCCAGCACCAGACTCTTCAATGAGCAGTTCTTC
v_call: TRBV3-1/TRBV3-2; clone_size: once; d_call: NA; j_call: TRBJ1-3; cdr3_aa: CASSQTYSGNTIYF; cdr3_nt: TGTGCCAGCAGCCAAACATACTCTGGAAACACCATATATTTT
v_call: TRBV5-8; clone_size: NA; d_call: TRBD1; j_call: TRBJ2-7; cdr3_aa: CASSSTGVPYEQYF; cdr3_nt: TGTGCCAGCAGCTCTACAGGGGTTCCCTACGAGCAGTACTTC
v_call: TRBV6-6; clone_size: NA; d_call: NA; j_call: TRBJ1-2; cdr3_aa: CASSYESGYTF; cdr3_nt: TGTGCCAGCAGTTACGAGAGTGGCTACACCTTC
v_call: TRBV12-3/TRBV12-4; clone_size: NA; d_call: TRBD1; j_call: TRBJ1-5; cdr3_aa: CASSSQGKQPQHF; cdr3_nt: TGTGCCAGCAGTTCACAGGGGAAACAGCCCCAGCATTTT
v_call: TRBV12-3/TRBV12-4; clone_size: NA; d_call: TRBD1; j_call: TRBJ1-4; cdr3_aa: CASSPRDSEKLFF; cdr3_nt: TGTGCCAGCAGTCCCAGGGACAGTGAAAAACTGTTTTTT
v_call: TRBV19; clone_size: NA; d_call: NA; j_call: TRBJ2-3; cdr3_aa: CASSIARWSADTQYF; cdr3_nt: TGTGCCAGTAGTATCGCCAGATGGAGCGCAGATACGCAGTATTTT
v_call: TRBV10-1; clone_size: NA; d_call: TRBD1; j_call: TRBJ2-1; cdr3_aa: CASSDWDRGNEQFF; cdr3_nt: TGCGCCAGCAGTGATTGGGACAGGGGGAATGAGCAGTTCTTC
v_call: TRBV6-5; clone_size: NA; d_call: NA; j_call: TRBJ1-1; cdr3_aa: CASSYSGGTEAFF; cdr3_nt: TGTGCCAGCAGTTATTCGGGGGGGACTGAAGCTTTCTTT
v_call: TRBV9; clone_size: NA; d_call: TRBD2; j_call: TRBJ2-2; cdr3_aa: CASSPGGSNTGELFF; cdr3_nt: TGTGCCAGCAGCCCGGGAGGCTCGAACACCGGGGAGCTGTTTTTT
v_call: TRBV5-1; clone_size: NA; d_call: NA; j_call: TRBJ2-4; cdr3_aa: CASSLFLATGDAKNIQYF; cdr3_nt: TGCGCCAGCAGCTTGTTCTTAGCCACGGGGGATGCCAAAAACATTCAGTACTTC
v_call: TRBV25-1; clone_size: NA; d_call: NA; j_call: TRBJ2-7; cdr3_aa: CASSEVAGNYEQYF; cdr3_nt: TGTGCCAGCAGTGAAGTTGCGGGAAATTACGAGCAGTACTTC
v_call: TRBV2; clone_size: NA; d_call: TRBD1; j_call: TRBJ2-7; cdr3_aa: CASSEDTGGPTYEQYF; cdr3_nt: TGTGCCAGCAGTGAAGATACAGGGGGTCCTACGTACGAGCAGTACTTC
v_call: TRBV2; clone_size: NA; d_call: NA; j_call: TRBJ1-1; cdr3_aa: CASSGGGRGRDTEAFF; cdr3_nt: TGTGCCAGCTCTGGGGGGGGGCGAGGCCGGGACACTGAAGCTTTCTTT
v_call: TRBV6-5; clone_size: NA; d_call: NA; j_call: TRBJ2-7; cdr3_aa: CASSRGSSYEQYF; cdr3_nt: TGTGCCAGCAGTAGGGGGAGCTCCTACGAGCAGTACTTC
v_call: TRBV21-1; clone_size: NA; d_call: NA; j_call: TRBJ2-3; cdr3_aa: CASSATTESTDTQYF; cdr3_nt: TGTGCCAGCAGCGCGACTACCGAGAGCACAGATACGCAGTATTTT
v_call: TRBV10-3; clone_size: NA; d_call: NA; j_call: TRBJ1-4; cdr3_aa: CASAEGREKLFF; cdr3_nt: TGTGCCTCGGCCGAGGGTCGTGAAAAACTGTTTTTT
v_call: TRBV5-1; clone_size: NA; d_call: NA; j_call: TRBJ1-1; cdr3_aa: CASSSGRSATEAFF; cdr3_nt: TGCGCCAGCAGCTCAGGGAGGAGTGCAACTGAAGCTTTCTTT
v_call: TRBV5-1; clone_size: NA; d_call: TRBD1; j_call: TRBJ1-6; cdr3_aa: CASSFGTGDNSPLHF; cdr3_nt: TGCGCCAGCAGCTTCGGGACAGGGGATAATTCACCCCTCCACTTT
v_call: TRBV12-5; clone_size: NA; d_call: NA; j_call: TRBJ2-7; cdr3_aa: CASEGPGTYEQYF; cdr3_nt: TGTGCTAGTGAGGGCCCCGGGACCTACGAGCAGTACTTC
v_call: TRBV7-7; clone_size: NA; d_call: NA; j_call: TRBJ2-2; cdr3_aa: CASSLSSQGTGELFF; cdr3_nt: TGTGCTAGCAGCTTATCGTCGCAGGGCACCGGGGAGCTGTTTTTT
v_call: TRBV20-1; clone_size: once; d_call: NA; j_call: TRBJ2-5; cdr3_aa: CSASKQETQYF; cdr3_nt: TGCAGTGCTAGTAAACAGGAGACCCAGTACTTC
v_call: TRBV30; clone_size: NA; d_call: NA; j_call: TRBJ1-3; cdr3_aa: CAWSAGNPNTIYF; cdr3_nt: TGTGCCTGGAGTGCAGGGAACCCCAACACCATATATTTT
v_call: TRBV6-6; clone_size: NA; d_call: NA; j_call: TRBJ1-5; cdr3_aa: CASTAGGNQPQHF; cdr3_nt: TGTGCCAGCACAGCCGGGGGGAACCAGCCCCAGCATTTT
v_call: TRBV5-5; clone_size: NA; d_call: TRBD1; j_call: TRBJ2-1; cdr3_aa: CASSPEGQSYNEQFF; cdr3_nt: TGTGCCAGCAGCCCAGAGGGACAGTCCTACAATGAGCAGTTCTTC
v_call: TRBV7-9; clone_size: few; d_call: NA; j_call: TRBJ1-6; cdr3_aa: CASSSTAFSPLHF; cdr3_nt: TGTGCCAGCAGCTCGACAGCGTTTTCACCCCTCCACTTT
v_call: TRBV11-2; clone_size: NA; d_call: TRBD1; j_call: TRBJ2-1; cdr3_aa: CASSRQGQGYNEQFF; cdr3_nt: TGTGCTAGCAGCAGGCAGGGACAGGGATACAATGAGCAGTTCTTC
v_call: TRBV30; clone_size: few; d_call: TRBD1; j_call: TRBJ1-5; cdr3_aa: CATGTGGTQPQHF; cdr3_nt: TGTGCGACGGGGACAGGGGGGACTCAGCCCCAGCATTTT
v_call: TRBV2; clone_size: few; d_call: NA; j_call: TRBJ1-5; cdr3_aa: CASRSGTPNQPQHF; cdr3_nt: TGTGCCAGTCGATCCGGGACACCTAATCAGCCCCAGCATTTT
v_call: TRBV5-4; clone_size: NA; d_call: TRBD1; j_call: TRBJ2-1; cdr3_aa: CASSYYRQGAGHEQFF; cdr3_nt: TGTGCCAGCAGCTACTACCGACAGGGGGCTGGGCATGAGCAGTTCTTC
v_call: TRBV5-1; clone_size: NA; d_call: NA; j_call: TRBJ2-7; cdr3_aa: CASSIGDISHEQYF; cdr3_nt: TGCGCCAGCAGTATCGGGGATATCAGTCACGAGCAGTACTTC